This TCR beta chain appears in the sequencing data of a study of tumor and adjacent non-tumor tissue in lung cancer. Looking at the study overall: Histology: under 15 adenocarcinoma, 2 squamous cell carcinoma, 1 small cell lung cancer.

Between the trimmed V and J ends, which lost 5 bases and 5 bases, there was a span of 10 bases. The CDR3 has 13 amino acids. The germline V gene has CDR1 MNHNY and CDR2 SVGAGI (reference sequence). TCRbeta libraries were built with three rounds of nested PCR, modified from ARM-PCR. One entry per CDR3 protein, called by TCRdb with MiXCR from the multiplex PCR reads. The table has under 100,000 distinct CDR3 sequences, 65% to 75% seen once. This clonotype was seen many times. RNA was extracted from bulk tissue without any cell sorting. Chemotherapy-naive patients with new lung cancer underwent thoracic surgery in China, August–late 2014.

The sample taken for sequencing was lung tumor tissue. The TCR sequence derives from a woman between 70 and 85 years old with non-small cell lung cancer. The chain is built from TRBV6-6 and TRBJ1-3, with no clear D. The CDR3 loop reads CASSEDGRNTIYF. In DNA form, the CDR3 reads TGTGCCAGCAGTGAGGACGGTCGAAACACCATATATTTT.